Listed below are T cell receptor beta chains from one sample, sequenced in a study of regulatory T cells in long-lasting Graves disease. A single record per CDR3 protein comes from TCRdb applying MiXCR to the multiplex PCR reads. The sample has over 200,000 distinct CDR3 sequences, about 20% seen once. This same sample was also taken into another study, of T cells in Graves' hyperthyroidism and ophthalmopathy.

Sequencing used peripheral blood mononuclear cells (PBMCs), obtained at new diagnosis, from a patient treated with antithyroid drugs. The receptor set was obtained from a woman aged 25 to 45 with Graves disease. The CDR3 runs from the conserved cysteine through the conserved F or W. D genes are given only for firm matches. Expanded clones get a size class; other rows say once, few or many, or leave the size out.

>TRBJ1-6|TRBV18|NA|NA
TGTGCCAGCTCACCAATGGGCTCCACGAGATTACTGAATTCACCCCTCCACTTT
CASSPMGSTRLLNSPLHF
>TRBJ1-5|TRBV6-9|NA|TRBD1
TGTGCCAGCAGTTCAGATTCAGGGGGGTTGCAGCCCCAGCATTTT
CASSSDSGGLQPQHF
>TRBJ1-3|TRBV7-9|many|NA
TGTGCCAGCAGCTTAGAAGGGGTACACACCATATATTTT
CASSLEGVHTIYF
>TRBJ1-4|TRBV15|NA|NA
TGTGCCACCAGCAGAGACAGGGCTCCCAGTGAAAAACTGTTTTTT
CATSRDRAPSEKLFF
>TRBJ2-5|TRBV12-3/TRBV12-4|NA|TRBD2
TGTGCCAGCAGTTTAAAGGGGGGACTAGCTGGCGAGACCCAGTACTTC
CASSLKGGLAGETQYF
>TRBJ2-7|TRBV28|NA|NA
TGTGCCAGCCACAGGTTACAAACACCATACGAGCAGTACTTC
CASHRLQTPYEQYF
>TRBJ2-5|TRBV12-3/TRBV12-4|NA|NA
TGTGCCAGCAGTTTAAGTAGGACCCCTCAAGAGACCCAGTACTTC
CASSLSRTPQETQYF
>TRBJ2-1|TRBV6-9|many|TRBD2
TGTGCCAGCAGTTACGTGCGCGGGGGGGCTAATGAGCAGTTCTTC
CASSYVRGGANEQFF
>TRBJ2-3|TRBV19|NA|NA
TGTGCCAGTAGTATTGACGGACGCACAGATACGCAGTATTTT
CASSIDGRTDTQYF
>TRBJ1-1|TRBV5-1|many|NA
TGCGCCAGCAGCAGGGGCCCCGGGGAGAACACTGAAGCTTTCTTT
CASSRGPGENTEAFF
>TRBJ1-1|TRBV7-8|few|NA
TGTGCCAGCAACTCTTATATAGGACTCCAGAACACTGAAGCTTTCTTT
CASNSYIGLQNTEAFF
>TRBJ2-1|TRBV18|many|TRBD2
TGTGCCAGCTCACCTCTCCCAGGGACTAGGGGCAATGAGCAGTTCTTC
CASSPLPGTRGNEQFF
>TRBJ1-2|TRBV20-1|many|NA
TGCAGTGCCTCACCAGGCTACACCTTC
CSASPGYTF
>TRBJ1-5|TRBV12-3/TRBV12-4|many|NA
TGTGCCAGCAGTATACAGGGCCCTCGGCCCCAGCATTTT
CASSIQGPRPQHF